This TCR beta chain came from a study of monozygotic twins with inflammatory bowel disease. The CDR3 loop spans 15 amino acids. CDR1 is MNHEY and CDR2 is SVGAGI in the germline V gene. TCRdb re-analyzed the 5' RACE reads; it lists each CDR3 protein once, without DNA. Its table records about 300,000 distinct CDR3 sequences. Whole blood supplied total RNA, and T cells were not sorted. The genes are TRBV6-5 and TRBJ2-2. Sequenced: blood. This receptor was obtained from a human donor with ulcerative colitis or Crohn's disease, or a healthy co-twin of an affected twin (not recorded which). The CDR3: CASSYHTTNTGELFF.